The rows below give T cell receptor beta chains drawn from one sample of a study of CXCR3-negative and CXCR3-positive naive CD8 T cells. After re-calling the 5' RACE reads, TCRdb lists one entry per CDR3 protein, DNA absent. The sample includes 100,000 to 150,000 distinct CDR3 sequences. Sequencing input: naive CXCR3+ CD8+ T cells from blood. Receptor source: a human donor in good health. Some clones in this sample may be carry-over from other donors' samples. The CDR3 runs from the conserved cysteine through the conserved F or W.

TRBV7-9	TRBJ2-3	CASSLDVSTDTQYF
TRBV5-1	TRBJ2-3	CASTFWAPGQGADTQYF
TRBV28	TRBJ2-1	CASSSGTSGSKNEQFF
TRBV29-1	TRBJ2-7	CSVEGLAGVHEQYF
TRBV28	TRBJ2-1	CASSSPIDSPTEQFF
TRBV5-5	TRBJ2-6	CASSLGDNAANVLTF
TRBV6-2/TRBV6-3	TRBJ1-2	CASSYNRANYGYTF
TRBV7-3	TRBJ2-3	CASSSGTSGSLGTDTQYF
TRBV5-6	TRBJ2-7	CASSLLAGFHEQYF
TRBV4-2	TRBJ1-2	CASSQTVPNYGYTF
TRBV29-1	TRBJ2-7	CSVETSGGRLYEQYF
TRBV20-1	TRBJ1-2	CSARDPRQAMIESGYTF
TRBV29-1	TRBJ1-1	CSVEERGGNTEAFF
TRBV7-9	TRBJ2-3	CATRQGGTDTQYF
TRBV4-3	TRBJ1-5	CASSQETYSNQPQHF
TRBV15	TRBJ1-5	CATSREGGPQHF
TRBV6-5	TRBJ2-1	CASSYSTQISSYNEQFF
TRBV7-8	TRBJ2-2	CASSFSGGAAGELFF
TRBV5-1	TRBJ2-7	CASSPDTYYEQYF
TRBV25-1	TRBJ1-1	CASRAGRRGTEAFF
TRBV7-2	TRBJ2-7	CASSLDMGASGDEQYF
TRBV5-1	TRBJ1-1	CASSLEANTEAFF
TRBV12-3/TRBV12-4	TRBJ1-1	CASSPQGHPTEAFF
TRBV7-7	TRBJ2-2	CASGPLTGTGELFF
TRBV9	TRBJ1-1	CASSVPGHTEAFF
TRBV15	TRBJ2-7	CATSGGLAGEAEQYF
TRBV7-9	TRBJ1-1	CASSSGYTEAFF
TRBV7-9	TRBJ1-5	CASSPPDISNQPQHF
TRBV4-3	TRBJ2-1	CASSQDGTSGVLNEQFF
TRBV6-1	TRBJ2-7	CASSEVVKTYEQYF